This TCR beta chain appears in the sequencing data of a study of cytomegalovirus exposure and HLA in healthy donors. Overall study results and limits: The authors listed 164 TCR beta chains as cytomegalovirus-associated.

Primers: 60 Vbeta forward and 13 Jbeta reverse. TCRdb's copy holds only in-frame clones and misses some; the assay was immunoSEQ multiplex PCR. Here the sample table reports tens of thousands of clones. A word on this clone: Its antigen is unknown.

V lost 5 bases to trimming and J lost 2 bases, with 10 bases between them. Per the germline V gene, CDR1 is GTSNPN and CDR2 is SVGIG (reference sequence). CDR3 size: 13 residues. Sequencing was performed on PBMCs. V and J are TRBV30 and TRBJ1-3; weak D call: TRBD1 (5 bases). The clonotype comes from a woman between 50 and 59 years old in good health and CMV-seropositive. CDR3 loop: CAWQSGPGNTIYF. The CDR3, as DNA: TGTGCCTGGCAATCAGGGCCTGGAAACACCATATATTTT.